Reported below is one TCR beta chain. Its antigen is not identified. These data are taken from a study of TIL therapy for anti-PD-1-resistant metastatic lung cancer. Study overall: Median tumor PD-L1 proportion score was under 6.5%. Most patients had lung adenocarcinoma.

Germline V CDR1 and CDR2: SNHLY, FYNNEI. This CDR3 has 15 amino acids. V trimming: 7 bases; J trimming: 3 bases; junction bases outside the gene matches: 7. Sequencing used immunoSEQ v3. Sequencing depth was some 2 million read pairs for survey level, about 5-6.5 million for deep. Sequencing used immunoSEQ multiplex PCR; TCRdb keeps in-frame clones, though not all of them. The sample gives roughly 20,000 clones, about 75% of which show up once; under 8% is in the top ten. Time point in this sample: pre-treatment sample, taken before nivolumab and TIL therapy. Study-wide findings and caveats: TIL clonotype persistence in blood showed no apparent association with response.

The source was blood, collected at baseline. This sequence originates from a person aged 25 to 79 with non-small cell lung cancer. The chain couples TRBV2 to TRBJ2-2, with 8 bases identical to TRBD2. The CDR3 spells CASKGRGLDTGELFF. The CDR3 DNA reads TGTGCCAGCAAGGGTCGGGGACTAGACACCGGGGAGCTGTTTTTT.